This T cell receptor (beta chain) was sequenced for a study of cytomegalovirus exposure and HLA in healthy donors. General study findings and limits: Most TCRs appeared rarely, but some public TCRs recurred in many donors.

TCRdb's table, derived via immunoSEQ multiplex PCR, lists solely in-frame clones and lacks some. This sample has tens of thousands of clones, with around 94% found just once. Trimming pared 3 bases from V and 4 bases from J, leaving 6 bases between. There are 12 residues in the CDR3. Germline V lookup: CDR1 SGHAT, CDR2 FQNNGV. Remarks on this clone: Its target is not known.

These donors were members of the roughly 120-subject validation cohort, a group separate from the roughly 670-subject first cohort. The receptor comes from a woman between 18 and 29 years old in good health and CMV-seronegative. Sequences were obtained from PBMCs. V usage is TRBV11-2 and J usage is TRBJ2-5; D is unresolved. CDR3 nucleotides: TGTGCCAGCAGCTTTTTCGGAGAGACCCAGTACTTC. This codes for CASSFFGETQYF.